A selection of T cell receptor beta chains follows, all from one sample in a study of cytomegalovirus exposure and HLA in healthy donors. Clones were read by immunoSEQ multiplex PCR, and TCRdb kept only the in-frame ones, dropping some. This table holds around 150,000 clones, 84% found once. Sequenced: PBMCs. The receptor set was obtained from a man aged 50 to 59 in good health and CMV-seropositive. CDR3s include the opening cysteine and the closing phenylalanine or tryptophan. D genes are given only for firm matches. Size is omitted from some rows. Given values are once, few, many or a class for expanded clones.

CDR3nt: TGTGCCAGCAGTGATAGGGGGTCCTATAATTCACCCCTCCACTTT
CDR3aa: CASSDRGSYNSPLHF
d_gene: NA
abundance: NA
j_gene: TRBJ1-6
v_gene: TRBV2

CDR3nt: TGCAGCGCCACAGGATCACCTGAAGCTTTCTTT
CDR3aa: CSATGSPEAFF
d_gene: NA
abundance: few
j_gene: TRBJ1-1
v_gene: TRBV29-1

CDR3nt: TGTGCCAGCAGAAGAGCGGGAGTCAGGACAGATACGCAGTATTTT
CDR3aa: CASRRAGVRTDTQYF
d_gene: TRBD2
abundance: NA
j_gene: TRBJ2-3
v_gene: TRBV6-5

CDR3nt: TGTGCCAGCAGTCAGACTAGCGGGAGGCCCCTCTTCTTC
CDR3aa: CASSQTSGRPLFF
d_gene: TRBD2
abundance: NA
j_gene: TRBJ2-1
v_gene: TRBV28

CDR3nt: TGCGCCAGCAGTCGGGACAGCTCTTCTAATGAAAAACTGTTTTTT
CDR3aa: CASSRDSSSNEKLFF
d_gene: TRBD1
abundance: once
j_gene: TRBJ1-4
v_gene: TRBV5-1

CDR3nt: TGTGCCAGCAGACGGGACAGCTTGAACACCGGGGAGCTGTTTTTT
CDR3aa: CASRRDSLNTGELFF
d_gene: TRBD1
abundance: once
j_gene: TRBJ2-2
v_gene: TRBV6-1

CDR3nt: TGTGCCAGCAGCCCCGGGGACAGGAGGGTCACCGGGGAGCTGTTTTTT
CDR3aa: CASSPGDRRVTGELFF
d_gene: TRBD1
abundance: NA
j_gene: TRBJ2-2
v_gene: TRBV11-2

CDR3nt: TGTGCCAGCAGCCCAGGACTAGCGGGGGGCCAAGAGACCCAGTACTTC
CDR3aa: CASSPGLAGGQETQYF
d_gene: TRBD2
abundance: NA
j_gene: TRBJ2-5
v_gene: TRBV7-3

CDR3nt: TGCGCCAGCAGCTTGGACAGCGGTCTGGGGGCTTTCTTT
CDR3aa: CASSLDSGLGAFF
d_gene: NA
abundance: NA
j_gene: TRBJ1-1
v_gene: TRBV5-1

CDR3nt: TGTGCCAGTAGTATAGTCGTGGCCGGCGGGAGTCAGCCCCAGCATTTT
CDR3aa: CASSIVVAGGSQPQHF
d_gene: NA
abundance: NA
j_gene: TRBJ1-5
v_gene: TRBV19

CDR3nt: TGTGCCAGCAGCTCGATTACTAGCACAGATACGCAGTATTTT
CDR3aa: CASSSITSTDTQYF
d_gene: NA
abundance: NA
j_gene: TRBJ2-3
v_gene: TRBV7-9

CDR3nt: TGCAGCGTTAAGACAGGGAGGAACACTGAAGCTTTCTTT
CDR3aa: CSVKTGRNTEAFF
d_gene: TRBD1
abundance: once
j_gene: TRBJ1-1
v_gene: TRBV29-1

CDR3nt: TGCGCCAGCAGCTTGGGGGCCCGGTTGGGGATAGCGGAGACCCAGTACTTC
CDR3aa: CASSLGARLGIAETQYF
d_gene: NA
abundance: few
j_gene: TRBJ2-5
v_gene: TRBV5-1

CDR3nt: TGTGCCAGTAGTATCTCGGGACAGGGCGAGCAGTACTTC
CDR3aa: CASSISGQGEQYF
d_gene: TRBD1
abundance: NA
j_gene: TRBJ2-7
v_gene: TRBV19

CDR3nt: TGTGCCAGCAGTGAAGGCCAGGGAATGGGGGAGCAGTACTTC
CDR3aa: CASSEGQGMGEQYF
d_gene: NA
abundance: NA
j_gene: TRBJ2-7
v_gene: TRBV6-1

CDR3nt: TGTGCCAGCAAAAAGACAGGTACATCCTCCTACGAGCAGTACTTC
CDR3aa: CASKKTGTSSYEQYF
d_gene: NA
abundance: NA
j_gene: TRBJ2-7
v_gene: TRBV6-1

CDR3nt: TGTGCCAGCAGCTTTGGAGGACCCTACAATGAGCAGTTCTTC
CDR3aa: CASSFGGPYNEQFF
d_gene: NA
abundance: NA
j_gene: TRBJ2-1
v_gene: TRBV5-8

CDR3nt: TGTGCCAGCAGTGCCGGGACAGGCACAGATACGCAGTATTTT
CDR3aa: CASSAGTGTDTQYF
d_gene: TRBD1
abundance: NA
j_gene: TRBJ2-3
v_gene: TRBV6-1

CDR3nt: TGTGCCAGTATGCAAGCGGGAGTAACAAATGAGCAGTTCTTC
CDR3aa: CASMQAGVTNEQFF
d_gene: TRBD2
abundance: once
j_gene: TRBJ2-1
v_gene: TRBV19

CDR3nt: TGCGCCAGCAGCGGGGGAGCGGGGACTGAAGCTTTCTTT
CDR3aa: CASSGGAGTEAFF
d_gene: NA
abundance: NA
j_gene: TRBJ1-1
v_gene: TRBV5-1

CDR3nt: TGTGCCAGCAGCTCAGGACAGGGGCGGGCCGGGGAGCTGTTTTTT
CDR3aa: CASSSGQGRAGELFF
d_gene: TRBD1
abundance: NA
j_gene: TRBJ2-2
v_gene: TRBV11-3

CDR3nt: TGCGCCAGCAGCTTGCCGAACTCGGGGAACACCGGGGAGCTGTTTTTT
CDR3aa: CASSLPNSGNTGELFF
d_gene: NA
abundance: NA
j_gene: TRBJ2-2
v_gene: TRBV5-1

CDR3nt: TGTGCCAGTAGCCCTGGGACAGCGAACACCGGGGAGCTGTTTTTT
CDR3aa: CASSPGTANTGELFF
d_gene: TRBD1
abundance: NA
j_gene: TRBJ2-2
v_gene: TRBV19

CDR3nt: TGTGCCAGCAGCCTCGACAGGAACACTGAAGCTTTCTTT
CDR3aa: CASSLDRNTEAFF
d_gene: NA
abundance: NA
j_gene: TRBJ1-1
v_gene: TRBV7-9

CDR3nt: TGTGCCAGTAGTCAGGGGGGCTATGGCTACACCTTC
CDR3aa: CASSQGGYGYTF
d_gene: TRBD1
abundance: NA
j_gene: TRBJ1-2
v_gene: TRBV19

CDR3nt: TGTGCCAGCAGCCAAGAGGGCCCACAGGGGGTCAATCAGCCCCAGCATTTT
CDR3aa: CASSQEGPQGVNQPQHF
d_gene: TRBD1
abundance: NA
j_gene: TRBJ1-5
v_gene: TRBV14

CDR3nt: TGTGCCAGCAGCCGGACTAGACGGAATGAGCAGTTCTTC
CDR3aa: CASSRTRRNEQFF
d_gene: TRBD2
abundance: NA
j_gene: TRBJ2-1
v_gene: TRBV11-1

CDR3nt: TGTTCCAGCAGCTTAGGAGGACCCCTCCACTTT
CDR3aa: CSSSLGGPLHF
d_gene: NA
abundance: NA
j_gene: TRBJ1-6
v_gene: TRBV7-9

CDR3nt: TGTGCCAGCAGTGGGGGCGCAACTGGCTATGGCTACACCTTC
CDR3aa: CASSGGATGYGYTF
d_gene: NA
abundance: NA
j_gene: TRBJ1-2
v_gene: TRBV6-1

CDR3nt: TGTGCCAGCAGCTTGGAGGGACAGGGGTTCTACGAGCAGTACTTC
CDR3aa: CASSLEGQGFYEQYF
d_gene: TRBD1
abundance: NA
j_gene: TRBJ2-7
v_gene: TRBV5-5

CDR3nt: TGTGCCAGCAGCGTCGGGACAGGGGTTCAAGAGACCCAGTACTTC
CDR3aa: CASSVGTGVQETQYF
d_gene: TRBD1
abundance: NA
j_gene: TRBJ2-5
v_gene: TRBV9

CDR3nt: TGCGCCAGCAGCTTGGGTCTGGACAGGGGAAACGATGGCTACACCTTC
CDR3aa: CASSLGLDRGNDGYTF
d_gene: TRBD1
abundance: once
j_gene: TRBJ1-2
v_gene: TRBV5-1

CDR3nt: TGTGCCAGCAGCAGGACAGGGGCGGATCAGCCCCAGCATTTT
CDR3aa: CASSRTGADQPQHF
d_gene: TRBD1
abundance: NA
j_gene: TRBJ1-5
v_gene: TRBV6-1

CDR3nt: TGTGCCAGCAGCCAAGACGAGGCCCGACGGGGGAATAATGAAAAACTGTTTTTT
CDR3aa: CASSQDEARRGNNEKLFF
d_gene: NA
abundance: NA
j_gene: TRBJ1-4
v_gene: TRBV4-2

CDR3nt: TGTGCCAGCAGCGCCCAGGACAGGGCCTTTCGCTACACCTTC
CDR3aa: CASSAQDRAFRYTF
d_gene: TRBD1
abundance: NA
j_gene: TRBJ1-2
v_gene: TRBV9

CDR3nt: TGTGCCAGCAGTTACGGCAGGGAGGCAGATACGCAGTATTTT
CDR3aa: CASSYGREADTQYF
d_gene: NA
abundance: NA
j_gene: TRBJ2-3
v_gene: TRBV6-5

CDR3nt: TGTGCCAGCAGTCTGCAGGGGGCGCTCCGGGAGCTGTTTTTT
CDR3aa: CASSLQGALRELFF
d_gene: TRBD1
abundance: once
j_gene: TRBJ2-2
v_gene: TRBV6-5

CDR3nt: TGTGCCAGCAGCGTTACAGGGGGACAGGGGTTCCACGAGCAGTACTTC
CDR3aa: CASSVTGGQGFHEQYF
d_gene: TRBD1
abundance: NA
j_gene: TRBJ2-7
v_gene: TRBV9

CDR3nt: TGTGCCAGCAGCTTGGGACTAGCGGGAGAAACCGGGGAGCTGTTTTTT
CDR3aa: CASSLGLAGETGELFF
d_gene: TRBD2
abundance: NA
j_gene: TRBJ2-2
v_gene: TRBV5-6

CDR3nt: TGTGCCAGCAGCCTAACCGGGGGATTCACAGATACGCAGTATTTT
CDR3aa: CASSLTGGFTDTQYF
d_gene: NA
abundance: NA
j_gene: TRBJ2-3
v_gene: TRBV7-3

CDR3nt: TGTGCCAGCAGTGCGACTTGGAACACTGAAGCTTTCTTT
CDR3aa: CASSATWNTEAFF
d_gene: NA
abundance: once
j_gene: TRBJ1-1
v_gene: TRBV6-1

CDR3nt: TGTGCCAGCAGTTTATCCCCTGCGTCCTTCGAGCAGTACTTC
CDR3aa: CASSLSPASFEQYF
d_gene: NA
abundance: NA
j_gene: TRBJ2-7
v_gene: TRBV27

CDR3nt: TGTGCCAGCAGCTCGACCCCGACTAGCGGGAGATCTGATACGCAGTATTTT
CDR3aa: CASSSTPTSGRSDTQYF
d_gene: TRBD2
abundance: few
j_gene: TRBJ2-3
v_gene: TRBV9

CDR3nt: TGTGCCAGCAGCGCAACCCGGGACAGGGGGTTATACGAGCAGTACTTC
CDR3aa: CASSATRDRGLYEQYF
d_gene: TRBD1
abundance: once
j_gene: TRBJ2-7
v_gene: TRBV27

CDR3nt: TGTGCCACTATGACAGGGAGTGGACAGCCCCAGCATTTT
CDR3aa: CATMTGSGQPQHF
d_gene: TRBD1
abundance: NA
j_gene: TRBJ1-5
v_gene: TRBV19

CDR3nt: TGTGCCAGCAGCTTGTTTGGACAGCCGACTGAAGCTTTCTTT
CDR3aa: CASSLFGQPTEAFF
d_gene: NA
abundance: NA
j_gene: TRBJ1-1
v_gene: TRBV5-4

CDR3nt: TGCGCCAGCAGAGCGGGAGGGGGCTACGAGCAGTACTTC
CDR3aa: CASRAGGGYEQYF
d_gene: TRBD2
abundance: NA
j_gene: TRBJ2-7
v_gene: TRBV5-1

CDR3nt: TGCGCCAGCAGCTTGAATAGCGGGACCCGGAACACCGGGGAGCTGTTTTTT
CDR3aa: CASSLNSGTRNTGELFF
d_gene: TRBD2
abundance: few
j_gene: TRBJ2-2
v_gene: TRBV5-1